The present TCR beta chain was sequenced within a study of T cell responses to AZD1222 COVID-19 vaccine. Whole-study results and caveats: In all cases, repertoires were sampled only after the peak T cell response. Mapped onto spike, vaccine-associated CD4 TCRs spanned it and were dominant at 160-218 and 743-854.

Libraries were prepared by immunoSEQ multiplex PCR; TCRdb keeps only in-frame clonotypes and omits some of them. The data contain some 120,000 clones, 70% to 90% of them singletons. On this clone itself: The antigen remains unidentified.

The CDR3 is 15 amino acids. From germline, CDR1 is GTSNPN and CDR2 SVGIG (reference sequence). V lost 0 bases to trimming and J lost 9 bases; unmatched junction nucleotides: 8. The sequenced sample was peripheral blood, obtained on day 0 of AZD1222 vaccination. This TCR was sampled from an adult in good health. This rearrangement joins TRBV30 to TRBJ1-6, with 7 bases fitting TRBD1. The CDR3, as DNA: TGTGCCTGGAGTGTTGGGACAGCGGCTTTTTCACCCCTCCACTTT. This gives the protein CAWSVGTAAFSPLHF.